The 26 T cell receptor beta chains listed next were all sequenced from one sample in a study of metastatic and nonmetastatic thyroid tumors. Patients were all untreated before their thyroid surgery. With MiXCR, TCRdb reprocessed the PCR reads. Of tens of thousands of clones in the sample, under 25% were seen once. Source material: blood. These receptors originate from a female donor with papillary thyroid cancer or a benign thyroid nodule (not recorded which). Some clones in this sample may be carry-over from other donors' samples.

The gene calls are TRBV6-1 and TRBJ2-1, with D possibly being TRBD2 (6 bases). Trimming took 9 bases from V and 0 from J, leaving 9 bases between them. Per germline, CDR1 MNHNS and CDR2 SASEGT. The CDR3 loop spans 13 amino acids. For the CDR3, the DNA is TGTGCCAGTCGGGACTTCTCCTACAATGAGCAGTTCTTC. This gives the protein CASRDFSYNEQFF.

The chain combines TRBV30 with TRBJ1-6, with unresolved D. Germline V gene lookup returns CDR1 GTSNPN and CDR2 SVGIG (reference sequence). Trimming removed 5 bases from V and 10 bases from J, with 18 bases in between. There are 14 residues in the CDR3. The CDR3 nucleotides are TGTGCCTGGGCGCGACACTGTGACCGATCACCCCTCCACTTT. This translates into CAWARHCDRSPLHF. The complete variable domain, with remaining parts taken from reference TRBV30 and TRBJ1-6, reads SQTIHQWPATLVQPVGSPLSLECTVEGTSNPNLYWYRQAAGRGLQLLFYSVGIGQISSEVPQNLSASRPQDRQFILSSKKLLLSDSGFYLCAWARHCDRSPLHFGNGTRLTVT.

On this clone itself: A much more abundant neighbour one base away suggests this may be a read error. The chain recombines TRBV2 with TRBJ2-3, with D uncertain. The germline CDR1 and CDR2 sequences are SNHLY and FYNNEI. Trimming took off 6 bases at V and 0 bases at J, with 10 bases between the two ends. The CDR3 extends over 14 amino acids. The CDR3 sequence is CASRGTPSTDTQYF. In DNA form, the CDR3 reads TGTGCCAGCAGAGGCACACCTAGCACAGATACGCAGTATTTT.

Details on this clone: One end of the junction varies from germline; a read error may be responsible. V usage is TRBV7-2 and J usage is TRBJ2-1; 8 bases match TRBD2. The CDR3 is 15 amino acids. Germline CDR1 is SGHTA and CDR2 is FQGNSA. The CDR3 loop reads CASILSGGDTNEQFF. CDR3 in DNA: TGTGCCAGCATCTTATCGGGAGGGGACACAAATGAGCAGTTCTTC.

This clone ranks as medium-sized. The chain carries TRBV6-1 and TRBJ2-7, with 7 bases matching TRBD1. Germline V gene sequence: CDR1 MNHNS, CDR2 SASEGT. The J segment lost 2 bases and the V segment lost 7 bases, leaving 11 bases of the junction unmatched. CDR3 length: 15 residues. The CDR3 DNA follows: TGTGCCAGCAACGAGGGGGCAGGCAAAACCTACGAGCAGTACTTC. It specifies CASNEGAGKTYEQYF.

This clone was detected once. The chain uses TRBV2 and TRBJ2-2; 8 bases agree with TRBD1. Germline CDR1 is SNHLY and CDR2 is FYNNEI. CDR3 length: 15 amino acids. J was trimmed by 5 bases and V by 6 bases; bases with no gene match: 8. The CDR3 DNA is TGTGCCAGCAGACCGGGACAGGTAGAGACCGGGGAGCTGTTTTTT. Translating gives CASRPGQVETGELFF.

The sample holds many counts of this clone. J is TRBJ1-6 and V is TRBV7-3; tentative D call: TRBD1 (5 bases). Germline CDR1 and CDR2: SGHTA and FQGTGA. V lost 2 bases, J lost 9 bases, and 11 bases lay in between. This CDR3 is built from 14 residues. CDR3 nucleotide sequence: TGTGCCAGCAGCTTAGGGGGAATGGGTTCACCCCTCCACTTT. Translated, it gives CASSLGGMGSPLHF.

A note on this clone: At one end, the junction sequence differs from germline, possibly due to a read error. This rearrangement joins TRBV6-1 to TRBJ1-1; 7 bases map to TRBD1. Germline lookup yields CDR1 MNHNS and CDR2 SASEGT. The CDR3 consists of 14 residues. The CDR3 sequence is CAGRDRRTATEALF. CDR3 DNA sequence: TGTGCCGGGCGGGACAGACGAACAGCCACTGAAGCTCTCTTT.

In DNA, the CDR3 is TGCGCCAGCAGCTTGGGACGTACCTCCTCCTACGAGCAGTACTTC. This sequence encodes CASSLGRTSSYEQYF. The chain combines TRBV5-1 with TRBJ2-7; D is unclear. V shed 0 bases and J shed 0 bases, with 10 bases lying between them. This CDR3 has 15 amino acids. Germline CDR1 is SGHRS and CDR2 is YFSETQ. The variable domain in full, completed from reference TRBV5-1 and TRBJ2-7, reads KAGVTQTPRYLIKTRGQQVTLSCSPISGHRSVSWYQQTPGQGLQFLFEYFSETQRNKGNFPGRFSGRQFSNSRSEMNVSTLELGDSALYLCASSLGRTSSYEQYFGPGTRLTVT.

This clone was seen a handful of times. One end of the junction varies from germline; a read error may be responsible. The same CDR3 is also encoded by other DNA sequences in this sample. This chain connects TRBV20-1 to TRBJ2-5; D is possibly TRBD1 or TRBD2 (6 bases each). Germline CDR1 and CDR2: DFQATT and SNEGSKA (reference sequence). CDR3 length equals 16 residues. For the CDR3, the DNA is TGCAGTGCCCCTAAAGGGGGAGCGGGTCGACAAGAGACTCAGTACTTC. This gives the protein CSAPKGGAGRQETQYF.

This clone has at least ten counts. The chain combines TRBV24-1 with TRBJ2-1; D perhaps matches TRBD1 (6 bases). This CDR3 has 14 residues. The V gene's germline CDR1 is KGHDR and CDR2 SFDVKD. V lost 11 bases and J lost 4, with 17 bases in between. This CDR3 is CAIQSRGTYNEQFF. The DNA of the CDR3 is TGTGCCATCCAGAGCAGGGGCACTTACAATGAGCAGTTCTTC.

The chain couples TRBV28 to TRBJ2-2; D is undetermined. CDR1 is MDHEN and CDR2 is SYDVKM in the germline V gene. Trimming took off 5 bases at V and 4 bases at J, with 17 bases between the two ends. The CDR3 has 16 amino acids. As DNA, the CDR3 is TGTGCCAGCAGTCGAAAGGCGACGAGGATCACCGGGGAGCTGTTTTTT. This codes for CASSRKATRITGELFF.

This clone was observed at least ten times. For the CDR3, the DNA is TGTGCCAGCAGCTTCGGGGGTGGGGGTACTGGGGCCAACGTCCTGACTTTC. Translating gives CASSFGGGGTGANVLTF. The chain joins TRBV5-4 to TRBJ2-6, with D maybe TRBD2 (6 bases). V lost 2 bases, J lost 2 bases, and 14 bases lay in between. This CDR3 region has 17 residues. Germline V lookup: CDR1 SGHNT, CDR2 YYREEE (reference sequence).

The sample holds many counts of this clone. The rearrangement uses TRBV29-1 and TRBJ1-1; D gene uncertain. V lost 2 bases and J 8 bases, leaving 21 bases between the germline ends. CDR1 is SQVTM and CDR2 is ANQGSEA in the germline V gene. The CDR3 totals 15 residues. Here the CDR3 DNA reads TGCAGCGTTGAAACTCAAACTGGAAGGGTTAGGGAAGCTTTCTTT. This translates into CSVETQTGRVREAFF.

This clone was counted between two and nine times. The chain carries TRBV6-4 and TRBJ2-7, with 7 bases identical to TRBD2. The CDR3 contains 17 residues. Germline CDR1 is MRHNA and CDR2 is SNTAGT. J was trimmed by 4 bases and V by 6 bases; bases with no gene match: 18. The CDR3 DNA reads TGTGCCAGCAGGGAAGTCCCAACGCGGGGGAAAATATACGAGCAGTACTTC. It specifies CASREVPTRGKIYEQYF.

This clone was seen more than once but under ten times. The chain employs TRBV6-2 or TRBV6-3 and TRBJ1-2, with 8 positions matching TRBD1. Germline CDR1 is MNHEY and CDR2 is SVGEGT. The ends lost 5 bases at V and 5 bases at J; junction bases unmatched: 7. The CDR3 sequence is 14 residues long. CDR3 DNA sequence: TGTGCCAGCAGTCGAACCGGGACAGGATATGGCTACACCTTC. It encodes CASSRTGTGYGYTF.

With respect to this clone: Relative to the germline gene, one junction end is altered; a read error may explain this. The CDR3 nucleotides are TGTGCCAGCAGCCCGTGTGACGCCAGCTCTGTGGCCAACGTCCTGACTTTC. As protein: CASSPCDASSVANVLTF. The chain is built from TRBV12-3 or TRBV12-4 and TRBJ2-6; no clear D gene. The CDR3 spans 17 residues.

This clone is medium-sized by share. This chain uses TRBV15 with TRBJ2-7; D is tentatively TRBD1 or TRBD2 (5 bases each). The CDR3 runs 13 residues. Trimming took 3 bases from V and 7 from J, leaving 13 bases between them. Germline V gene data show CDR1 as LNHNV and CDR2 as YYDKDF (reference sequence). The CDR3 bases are TGTGCCACCAGCAGTAGGACGGGGCCGGAGCAGTACTTC. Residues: CATSSRTGPEQYF.

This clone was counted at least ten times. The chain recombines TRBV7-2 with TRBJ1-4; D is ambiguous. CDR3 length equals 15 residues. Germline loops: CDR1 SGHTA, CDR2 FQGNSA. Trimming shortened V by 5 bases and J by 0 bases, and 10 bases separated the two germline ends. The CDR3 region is CASSRSPATNEKLFF. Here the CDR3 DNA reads TGTGCCAGCAGCCGATCACCTGCAACTAATGAAAAACTGTTTTTT.

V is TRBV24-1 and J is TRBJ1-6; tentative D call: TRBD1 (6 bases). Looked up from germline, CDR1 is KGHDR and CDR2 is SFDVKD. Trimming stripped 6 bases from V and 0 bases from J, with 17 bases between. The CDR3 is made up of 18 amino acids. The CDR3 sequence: CATSPRETGSSYNSPLHF. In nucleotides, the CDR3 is TGTGCCACCAGTCCTCGAGAAACAGGGAGCTCCTATAATTCACCCCTCCACTTT.

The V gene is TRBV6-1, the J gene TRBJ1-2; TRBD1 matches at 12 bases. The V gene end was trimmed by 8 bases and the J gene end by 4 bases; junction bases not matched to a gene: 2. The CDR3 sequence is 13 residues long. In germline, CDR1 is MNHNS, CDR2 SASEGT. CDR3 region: CASGTGGGYGYTF. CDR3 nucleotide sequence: TGTGCCAGCGGGACAGGGGGCGGCTATGGCTACACCTTC.

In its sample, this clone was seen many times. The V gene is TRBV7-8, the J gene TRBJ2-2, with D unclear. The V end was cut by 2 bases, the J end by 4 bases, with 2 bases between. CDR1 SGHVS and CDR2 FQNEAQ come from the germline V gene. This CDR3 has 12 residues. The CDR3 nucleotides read TGTGCCAGCAGCTTAACCACCGGGGAGCTGTTTTTT. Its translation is CASSLTTGELFF.

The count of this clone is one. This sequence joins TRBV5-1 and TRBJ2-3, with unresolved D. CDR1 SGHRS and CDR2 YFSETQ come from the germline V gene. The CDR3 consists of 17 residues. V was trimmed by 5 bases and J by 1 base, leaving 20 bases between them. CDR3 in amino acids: CASSWKMIVRGTDTQYF. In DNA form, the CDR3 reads TGCGCCAGCAGTTGGAAAATGATCGTTAGAGGCACAGATACGCAGTATTTT.

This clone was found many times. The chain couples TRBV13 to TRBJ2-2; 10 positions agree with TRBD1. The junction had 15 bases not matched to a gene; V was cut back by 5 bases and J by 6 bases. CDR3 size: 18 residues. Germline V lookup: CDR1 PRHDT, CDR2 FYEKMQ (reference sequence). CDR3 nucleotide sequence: TGTGCCAGCAGCGTTCCCGGGCTAGGGACAGGGGCCTCCGGGGAGCTGTTTTTT. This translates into CASSVPGLGTGASGELFF.

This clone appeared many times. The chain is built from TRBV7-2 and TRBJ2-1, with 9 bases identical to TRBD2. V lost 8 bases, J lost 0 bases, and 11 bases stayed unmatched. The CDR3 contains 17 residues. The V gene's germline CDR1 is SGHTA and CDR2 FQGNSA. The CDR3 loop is CASGGRLTSGSYNEQFF. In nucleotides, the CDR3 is TGTGCCAGCGGGGGGAGGTTGACTAGCGGCTCCTACAATGAGCAGTTCTTC.

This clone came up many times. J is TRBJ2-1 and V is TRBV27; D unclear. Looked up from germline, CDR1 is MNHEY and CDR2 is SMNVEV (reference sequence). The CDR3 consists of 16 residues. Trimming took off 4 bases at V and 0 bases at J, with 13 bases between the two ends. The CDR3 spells CASSSTAMSSYNEQFF. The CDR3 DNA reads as TGTGCCAGCAGTTCCACGGCGATGAGCTCCTACAATGAGCAGTTCTTC.